Below, 11 T cell receptor beta chains from the same sample are listed, as sequenced in a study of patients and donors after allogeneic stem cell transplantation (TCRdb year 2020). The method was RT-PCR. TCRdb records NextSeq 550 as the sequencer. TCRdb applied fastp at Q25 and MiXCR to the public reads, then kept only in-frame beta chains. A single entry per CDR3 protein holds the most common genes and DNA from its merged rows. The sample table contains under 200,000 distinct CDR3 sequences; only one count was recorded for 24% of them. 25% to 30% of the sample is taken by the ten largest. Sequenced material: blood, either unsorted or a sorted T cell fraction (not recorded which). Receptors originate from a human donor who was either an allogeneic HSCT recipient or a stem cell or donor lymphocyte infusion donor (not recorded which). It is not recorded whose cells these are; they may come from a transplant donor.

The chain couples TRBV27 to TRBJ1-1; TRBD1 is a possible D gene (5 bases). This CDR3 comprises 14 residues. V was shortened by 5 bases and J by 1 base, with 11 bases between the two germline ends. CDR1 is MNHEY and CDR2 is SMNVEV in the germline V gene (reference sequence). Here the CDR3 DNA reads TGTGCCAGCAGTACGTACGGGGGGAACACTGAAGCTTTCTTT. It codes for CASSTYGGNTEAFF.

The chain recombines TRBV27 with TRBJ2-1; 11 bases align to TRBD2. The CDR3 has 15 amino acids. Unmatched junction bases numbered 4, after V lost 1 base and J lost 8 bases. Germline CDR1 and CDR2: MNHEY and SMNVEV (reference sequence). Written as DNA, the CDR3 is TGTGCCAGCAGTTTATTTAGCGGGAGGGCCCATGAGCAGTTCTTC. The encoded protein is CASSLFSGRAHEQFF.

The rearrangement links TRBV4-3 to TRBJ2-3; 9 positions agree with TRBD2. This CDR3 has 16 residues. The junction had 4 bases not matched to a gene; V was cut back by 2 bases and J by 1 base. The germline V gene encodes CDR1 LGHNA and CDR2 YSLEER. The CDR3 DNA follows: TGCGCCAGCAGCCAATCTGAGCGGGAGGGCACAGATACGCAGTATTTT. It is translated as CASSQSEREGTDTQYF.

This chain connects TRBV20-1 to TRBJ2-1; D not resolved. The CDR3 length is 14 residues. V was pared by 0 bases and J by 2 bases, with 8 bases between. Germline V gene data show CDR1 as DFQATT and CDR2 as SNEGSKA (reference sequence). The CDR3 loop is CSARERVAYNEQFF. For the CDR3, the DNA is TGCAGTGCTAGAGAACGGGTTGCCTACAATGAGCAGTTCTTC.

A few counts support this clonotype. CDR3 coding DNA: TGCAGTGCTAGAGTGGGCGGGAGAGCCTACAATGAGCAGTTCTTC. Encoded protein: CSARVGGRAYNEQFF. The J gene is TRBJ2-1, the V gene TRBV20-1, with TRBD2 identical over 7 bases. In germline, CDR1 is DFQATT, CDR2 SNEGSKA (reference sequence). This CDR3 is 15 amino acids long. V dropped 1 base and J dropped 2; count of bases not matched to a gene: 5.

The genes are TRBV10-3 and TRBJ2-7, with D maybe TRBD1 (5 bases). The CDR3 spans 14 residues. Looked up from germline, CDR1 is ENHRY and CDR2 is SYGVKD. Deletions cut 9 bases from V and 0 bases from J, with 15 bases between. The CDR3 spells CAIMGAGYSYEQYF. The CDR3 nucleotides read TGTGCCATAATGGGCGCAGGGTACTCCTACGAGCAGTACTTC.

The V and J genes are TRBV6-5 and TRBJ1-3; a weak D match, TRBD1 (5 bases). Per germline, CDR1 MNHEY and CDR2 SVGAGI. The CDR3 loop spans 17 amino acids. The ends were cut back, 5 bases at V and 0 bases at J, with 17 bases in the middle. The CDR3 reads CASSESDRRYSGNTIYF. CDR3 DNA: TGTGCCAGCAGTGAATCCGACAGAAGATACTCTGGAAACACCATATATTTT.

The chain has TRBV29-1 and TRBJ2-7, with D uncertain. V was shortened by 6 bases and J by 3 bases, with 9 bases between the two germline ends. The CDR3 contains 11 residues. Germline V gives CDR1 SQVTM, CDR2 ANQGSEA. CDR3 coding DNA: TGCAGCGTCGGTGATAACTACGAGCAGTACTTC. It codes for CSVGDNYEQYF.

This chain joins TRBV12-3 or TRBV12-4 and TRBJ2-3; D unclear. CDR3 size: 14 residues. Trimming stripped 4 bases from V and 1 base from J, with 9 bases between. DNA for the CDR3: TGTGCCAGCAGTTCGGGTCCTGGCACAGATACGCAGTATTTT. It codes for CASSSGPGTDTQYF.

A few counts support this clonotype. The rearrangement uses TRBV7-2 and TRBJ2-1; TRBD2 aligns across 8 bases. The CDR3 is 15 amino acids. Germline V gene data show CDR1 as SGHTA and CDR2 as FQGNSA. Trimming at V came to 5 bases and at J to 5 bases, leaving 8 bases not matched to a gene. The CDR3 bases are TGTGCCAGCAGCCGTAGCGGGAATTTTAACAATGAGCAGTTCTTC. Protein product: CASSRSGNFNNEQFF.

V and J are TRBV2 and TRBJ1-1, with TRBD1 as a possible D gene (5 bases). The V end lost 3 bases, the J end lost 10 bases, and 15 bases lay between the germline ends. Germline V CDR1 and CDR2: SNHLY, FYNNEI. The CDR3 runs 13 residues. The DNA of the CDR3 is TGTGCCAGCAGTGATTATGGGGGGGTGAGAGCTTTCTTT. Translated, it gives CASSDYGGVRAFF.